The sequence of this T cell receptor (beta chain) was determined in a study of T cells in Graves' hyperthyroidism and ophthalmopathy. This clonotype was counted ten times or more. Amplification of TCR beta CDR3 regions was performed using RNA transcripts as template. The HTBI primer set served for first-round RT-PCR of the TCR CDR3. Using its own MiXCR run on the multiplex PCR reads, TCRdb lists one record per CDR3 protein. The sample has roughly 360,000 distinct CDR3 sequences, about 14% seen once. This CDR3 is 15 amino acids long. CDR1 SGHAT and CDR2 FQNNGV come from the germline V gene. After removal of 1 base from V and 5 bases from J, the junction contained 5 bases not matched to a gene. Blood was sampled at initial diagnosis of hyperthyroidism, prior to onset of any ophthalmopathy symptoms.

The chain is built from TRBV11-2 and TRBJ1-3; 7 nucleotides line up with TRBD1. This clonotype originated in a young man with Graves' hyperthyroidism that later progressed to Graves' ophthalmopathy. The specimen sequenced was blood. The CDR3 DNA follows: TGTGCCAGCAGCTTAGCCCGGGACAGAAGAAACACCATATATTTT. Its translation: CASSLARDRRNTIYF.